This TCR beta chain originates from a study of T cell repertoires in cytomegalovirus infection. Overall study results and limits: Identification of carriers of CMV plus the relevant HLA was achieved through cumulative public TCR beta family frequency.

TCRdb redid the calling of the reads with MiXCR, one entry per CDR3 protein. The sample lists around 280,000 distinct CDR3 sequences, around 10% occurring once. V lost 5 bases and J lost 0, with 11 bases in between. The CDR3 length is 15 residues. CDR1 and CDR2 (germline): SEHNR, FQNEAQ (reference sequence). This clonotype was seen at least ten times. The antigen is unknown. The V call is TRBV7-9, the J call TRBJ2-1, with unresolved D. The TCR sequence derives from a human donor in good health (CMV status not recorded). Some clones in this sample may be carry-over from other donors' samples. Sequenced material: PBMCs. CDR3 protein: CASSGRLYSYNEQFF. CDR3 bases: TGTGCCAGCAGCGGACGACTCTACTCCTACAATGAGCAGTTCTTC.